The 3 T cell receptor beta chains below were found in one sample sequenced in a study of cytomegalovirus exposure and HLA in healthy donors. PCR amplification relied on 60 Vbeta primers (plus 13 Jbeta primers). Libraries were prepared by immunoSEQ multiplex PCR; TCRdb keeps only in-frame clonotypes and omits some of them. This sample yields approximately 280,000 clones, of which approximately 90% are seen a single time; approximately 2.2% belongs to the top ten. The material sequenced was PBMCs. The receptors here all came from a young woman in good health and CMV-seronegative.

The V call is TRBV28, the J call TRBJ1-2, with TRBD1 as a possible D gene (6 bases). In germline, CDR1 is MDHEN, CDR2 SYDVKM. Between the trimmed V and J ends, which lost 8 bases and 6 bases, there was a span of 22 bases. The CDR3 runs 15 residues. The CDR3 DNA is TGTGCCAGCGGTCTAGGGGGGGTGACTAGGAATGGCTACACCTTC. Translated: CASGLGGVTRNGYTF.

The V call is TRBV7-9, the J call TRBJ1-1; 9 bases map to TRBD1. Trimming took 4 bases from V and 6 from J; bases not matched to a gene: 6. Germline values: CDR1 SEHNR, CDR2 FQNEAQ (reference sequence). The CDR3 contains 14 residues. CDR3 nucleotides: TGTGCCAGCAGCTCGGGACAGGGTAGGCCTGAAGCTTTCTTT. It encodes CASSSGQGRPEAFF.

The J gene is TRBJ2-3, the V gene TRBV9; possibly TRBD2 for D (6 bases). The CDR3 extends over 15 amino acids. V was cut by 4 bases and J by 0 bases, with 12 bases left in between. Germline V gives CDR1 SGDLS, CDR2 YYNGEE. The CDR3 nucleotides read TGTGCCAGCAGCTCACGGGGGTTTAGCACAGATACGCAGTATTTT. It codes for CASSSRGFSTDTQYF.